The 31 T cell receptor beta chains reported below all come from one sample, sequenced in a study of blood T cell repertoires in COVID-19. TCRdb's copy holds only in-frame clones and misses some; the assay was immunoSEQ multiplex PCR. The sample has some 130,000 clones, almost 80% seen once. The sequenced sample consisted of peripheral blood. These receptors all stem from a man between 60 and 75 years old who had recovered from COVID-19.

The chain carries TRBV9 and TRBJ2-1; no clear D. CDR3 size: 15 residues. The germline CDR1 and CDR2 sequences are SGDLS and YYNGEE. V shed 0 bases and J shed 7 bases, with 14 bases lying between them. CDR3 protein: CASSVAPSLGNEQFF. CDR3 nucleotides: TGTGCCAGCAGCGTAGCCCCAAGTCTCGGTAATGAGCAGTTCTTC.

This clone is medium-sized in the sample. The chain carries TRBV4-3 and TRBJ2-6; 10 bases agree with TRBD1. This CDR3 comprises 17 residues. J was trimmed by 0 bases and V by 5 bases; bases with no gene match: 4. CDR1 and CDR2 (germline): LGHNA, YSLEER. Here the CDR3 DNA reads TGCGCCAGCAGCTGGGACAGGGGACCCTCTGGGGCCAACGTCCTGACTTTC. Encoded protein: CASSWDRGPSGANVLTF.

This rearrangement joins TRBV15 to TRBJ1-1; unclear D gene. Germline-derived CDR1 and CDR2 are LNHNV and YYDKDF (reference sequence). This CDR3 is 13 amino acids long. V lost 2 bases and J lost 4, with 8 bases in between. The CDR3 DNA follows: TGTGCCACCAGCAGAAAAGCGAGCACTGAAGCTTTCTTT. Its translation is CATSRKASTEAFF.

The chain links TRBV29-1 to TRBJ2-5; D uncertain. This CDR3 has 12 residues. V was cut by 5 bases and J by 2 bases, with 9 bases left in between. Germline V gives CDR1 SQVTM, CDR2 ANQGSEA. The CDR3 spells CSVLTDQETQYF. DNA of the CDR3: TGCAGCGTTTTAACAGATCAAGAGACCCAGTACTTC.

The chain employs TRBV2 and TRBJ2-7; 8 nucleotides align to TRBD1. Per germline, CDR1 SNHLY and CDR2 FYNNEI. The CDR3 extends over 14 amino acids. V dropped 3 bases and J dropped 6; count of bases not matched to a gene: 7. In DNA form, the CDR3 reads TGTGCCAGCAGTGAGAGGACAGGGAGCTTCGAGCAGTACTTC. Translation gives CASSERTGSFEQYF.

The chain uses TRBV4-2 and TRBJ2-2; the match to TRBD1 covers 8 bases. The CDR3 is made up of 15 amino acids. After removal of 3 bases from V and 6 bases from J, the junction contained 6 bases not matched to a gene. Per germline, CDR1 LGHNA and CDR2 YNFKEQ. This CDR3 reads CASSQQGAEAGELFF. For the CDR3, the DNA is TGTGCCAGCAGCCAGCAGGGGGCGGAGGCCGGGGAGCTGTTTTTT.

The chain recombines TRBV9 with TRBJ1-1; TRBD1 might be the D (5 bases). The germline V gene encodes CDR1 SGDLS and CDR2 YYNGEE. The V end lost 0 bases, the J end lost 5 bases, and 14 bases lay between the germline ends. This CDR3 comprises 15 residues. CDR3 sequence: CASSVGGGEGTEAFF. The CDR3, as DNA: TGTGCCAGCAGCGTAGGGGGAGGGGAAGGGACTGAAGCTTTCTTT.

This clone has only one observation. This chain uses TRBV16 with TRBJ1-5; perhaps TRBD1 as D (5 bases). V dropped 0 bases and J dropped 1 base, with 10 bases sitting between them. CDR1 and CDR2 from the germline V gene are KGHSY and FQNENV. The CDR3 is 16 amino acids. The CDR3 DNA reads TGTGCCAGCAGCCAATCGGGGGGAGGGAGCAATCAGCCCCAGCATTTT. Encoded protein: CASSQSGGGSNQPQHF.

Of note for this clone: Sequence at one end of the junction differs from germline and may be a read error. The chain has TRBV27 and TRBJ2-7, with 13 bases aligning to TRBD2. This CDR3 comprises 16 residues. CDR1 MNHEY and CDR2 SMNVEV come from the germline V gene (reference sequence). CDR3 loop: CASRPYKPRTSGRSLF. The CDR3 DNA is TGTGCCAGCAGACCTTACAAACCGAGGACTAGCGGGAGATCACTCTTC.

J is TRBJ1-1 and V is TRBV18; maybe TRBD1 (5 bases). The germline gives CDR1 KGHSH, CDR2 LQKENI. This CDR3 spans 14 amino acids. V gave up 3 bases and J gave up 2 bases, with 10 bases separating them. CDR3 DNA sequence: TGTGCCAGCTCACCTGGAGGGGCTAACACTGAAGCTTTCTTT. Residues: CASSPGGANTEAFF.

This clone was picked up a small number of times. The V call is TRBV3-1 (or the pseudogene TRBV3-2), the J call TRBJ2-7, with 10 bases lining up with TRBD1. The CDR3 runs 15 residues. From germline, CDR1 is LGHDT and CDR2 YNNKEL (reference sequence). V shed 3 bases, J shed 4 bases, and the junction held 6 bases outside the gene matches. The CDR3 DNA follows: TGTGCCAGCAGCCATTCGGACAGGGGGTGGTACGAGCAGTACTTC. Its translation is CASSHSDRGWYEQYF.

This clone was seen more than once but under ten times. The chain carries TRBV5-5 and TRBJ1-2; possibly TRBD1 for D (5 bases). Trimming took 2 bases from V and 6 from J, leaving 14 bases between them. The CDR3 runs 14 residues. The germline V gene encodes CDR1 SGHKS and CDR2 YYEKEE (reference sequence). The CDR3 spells CASSFPRTRDGYTF. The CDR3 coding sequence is TGTGCCAGCAGCTTCCCTCGGACAAGAGATGGCTACACCTTC. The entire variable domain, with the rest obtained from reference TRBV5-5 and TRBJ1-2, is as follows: DAGVTQSPTHLIKTRGQQVTLRCSPISGHKSVSWYQQVLGQGPQFIFQYYEKEERGRGNFPDRFSARQFPNYSSELNVNALLLGDSALYLCASSFPRTRDGYTFGSGTRLTVV.

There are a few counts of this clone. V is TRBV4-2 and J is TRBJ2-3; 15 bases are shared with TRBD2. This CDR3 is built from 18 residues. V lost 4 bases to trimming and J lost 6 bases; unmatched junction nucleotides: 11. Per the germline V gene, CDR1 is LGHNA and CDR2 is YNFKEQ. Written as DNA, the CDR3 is TGTGCCAGCAGCCTGGGAGGACTAGCGGGAGGGCGAGGGGATACGCAGTATTTT. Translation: CASSLGGLAGGRGDTQYF.

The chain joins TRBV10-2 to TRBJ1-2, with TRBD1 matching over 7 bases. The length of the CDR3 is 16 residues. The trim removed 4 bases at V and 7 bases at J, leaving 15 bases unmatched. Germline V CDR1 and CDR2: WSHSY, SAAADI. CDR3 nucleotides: TGCGCCAGCAGTGGCGGGACGGGAGGGGGCTCTCTTGGCTACACCTTC. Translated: CASSGGTGGGSLGYTF.

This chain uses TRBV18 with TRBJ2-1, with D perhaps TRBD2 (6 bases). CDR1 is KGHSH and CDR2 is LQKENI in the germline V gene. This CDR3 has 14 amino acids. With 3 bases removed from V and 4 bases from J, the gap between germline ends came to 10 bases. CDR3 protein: CASSPPAGYNEQFF. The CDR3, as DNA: TGTGCCAGCTCACCCCCTGCGGGGTACAATGAGCAGTTCTTC.

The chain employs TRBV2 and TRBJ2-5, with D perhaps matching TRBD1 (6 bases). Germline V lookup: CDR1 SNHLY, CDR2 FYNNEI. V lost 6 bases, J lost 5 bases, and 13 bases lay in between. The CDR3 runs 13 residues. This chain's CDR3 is CASRTGYGETQYF. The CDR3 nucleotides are TGTGCCAGCAGAACAGGGTACGGGGAGACCCAGTACTTC.

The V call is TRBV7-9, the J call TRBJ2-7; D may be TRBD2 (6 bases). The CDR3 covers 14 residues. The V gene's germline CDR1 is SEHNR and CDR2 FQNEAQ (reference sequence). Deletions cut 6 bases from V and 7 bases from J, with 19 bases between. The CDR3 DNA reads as TGTGCCAGCAGTGAGATATTCCCGGGAGTGGAGCAGTACTTC. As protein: CASSEIFPGVEQYF.

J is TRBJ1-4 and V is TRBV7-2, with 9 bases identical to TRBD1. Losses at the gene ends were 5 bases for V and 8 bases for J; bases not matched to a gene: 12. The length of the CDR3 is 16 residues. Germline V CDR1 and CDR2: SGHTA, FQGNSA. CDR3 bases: TGTGCCAGCAGCCTCAATATGGGGACAGGGAACGAAAAACTGTTTTTT. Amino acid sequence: CASSLNMGTGNEKLFF.

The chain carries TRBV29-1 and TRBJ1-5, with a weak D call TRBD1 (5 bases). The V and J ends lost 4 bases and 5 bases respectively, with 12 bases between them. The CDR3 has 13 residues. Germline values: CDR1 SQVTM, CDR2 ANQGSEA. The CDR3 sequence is CSVGDSRDQPQHF. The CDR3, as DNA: TGCAGCGTTGGAGACAGCCGGGATCAGCCCCAGCATTTT. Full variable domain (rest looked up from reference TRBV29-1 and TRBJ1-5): SAVISQKPSRDICQRGTSLTIQCQVDSQVTMMFWYRQQPGQSLTLIATANQGSEATYESGFVIDKFPISRPNLTFSTLTVSNMSPEDSSIYLCSVGDSRDQPQHFGDGTRLSIL.

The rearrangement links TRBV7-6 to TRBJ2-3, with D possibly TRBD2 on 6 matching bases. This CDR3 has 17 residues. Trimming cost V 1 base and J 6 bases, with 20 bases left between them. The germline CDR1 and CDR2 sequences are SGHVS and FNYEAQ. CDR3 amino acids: CASSLDSRGGGPDTQYF. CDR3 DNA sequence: TGTGCCAGCAGCTTAGACTCTCGGGGAGGAGGGCCGGATACGCAGTATTTT. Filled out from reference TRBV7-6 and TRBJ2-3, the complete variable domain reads GAGVSQSPRYKVTKRGQDVALRCDPISGHVSLYWYRQALGQGPEFLTYFNYEAQQDKSGLPNDRFSAERPEGSISTLTIQRTEQRDSAMYRCASSLDSRGGGPDTQYFGPGTRLTVL.

Written as DNA, the CDR3 is TGTGCCAGCAGCCATACAAGGGCTAGCGGGAGTCCGGGTACGCAGTATTTT. Translating it yields CASSHTRASGSPGTQYF. The chain carries TRBV3-1 (or the pseudogene TRBV3-2) and TRBJ2-3; 10 positions match TRBD2. Germline V CDR1 and CDR2: LGHDT, YNNKEL (reference sequence). With 3 bases clipped from V and 8 bases from J, the junction kept 14 bases outside the gene matches. CDR3 length equals 17 residues.

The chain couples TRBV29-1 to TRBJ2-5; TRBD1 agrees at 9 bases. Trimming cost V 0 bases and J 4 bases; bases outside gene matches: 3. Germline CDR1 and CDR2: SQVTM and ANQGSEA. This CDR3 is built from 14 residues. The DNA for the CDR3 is TGCAGCGTTGAAGAGACAGGGGGTCCAGAGACCCAGTACTTC. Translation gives CSVEETGGPETQYF.

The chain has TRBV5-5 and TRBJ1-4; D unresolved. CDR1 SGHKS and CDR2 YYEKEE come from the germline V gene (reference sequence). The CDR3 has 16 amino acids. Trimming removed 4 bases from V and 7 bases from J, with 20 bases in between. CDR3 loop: CASSAGGESIGEKLFF. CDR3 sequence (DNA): TGTGCCAGCAGCGCAGGCGGGGAGAGTATAGGTGAAAAACTGTTTTTT. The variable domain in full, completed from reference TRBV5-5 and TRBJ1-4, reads DAGVTQSPTHLIKTRGQQVTLRCSPISGHKSVSWYQQVLGQGPQFIFQYYEKEERGRGNFPDRFSARQFPNYSSELNVNALLLGDSALYLCASSAGGESIGEKLFFGSGTQLSVL.

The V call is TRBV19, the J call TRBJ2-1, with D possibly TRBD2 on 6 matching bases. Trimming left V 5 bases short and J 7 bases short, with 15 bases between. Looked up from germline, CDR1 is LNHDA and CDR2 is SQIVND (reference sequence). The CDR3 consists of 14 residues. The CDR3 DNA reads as TGTGCCAGTAGTGTAACCCGGGACTCAAATGAGCAGTTCTTC. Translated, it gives CASSVTRDSNEQFF.

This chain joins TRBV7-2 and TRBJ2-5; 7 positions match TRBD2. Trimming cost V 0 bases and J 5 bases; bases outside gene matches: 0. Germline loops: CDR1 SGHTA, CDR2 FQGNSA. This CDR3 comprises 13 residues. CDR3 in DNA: TGTGCCAGCAGCTTAGCGGGGGGGGAGACCCAGTACTTC. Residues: CASSLAGGETQYF.

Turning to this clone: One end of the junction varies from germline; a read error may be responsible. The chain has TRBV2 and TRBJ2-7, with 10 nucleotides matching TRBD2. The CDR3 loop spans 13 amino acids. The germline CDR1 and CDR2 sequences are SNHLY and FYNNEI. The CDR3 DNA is TGTGCCAGAAGTGCACTAGCGGGGTACGAGCAGTACTTC. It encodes CARSALAGYEQYF.

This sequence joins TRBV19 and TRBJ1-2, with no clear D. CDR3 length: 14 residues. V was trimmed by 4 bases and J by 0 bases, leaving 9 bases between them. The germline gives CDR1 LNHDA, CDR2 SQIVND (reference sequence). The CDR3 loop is CASSRNGPNYGYTF. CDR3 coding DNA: TGTGCCAGTAGTAGGAATGGGCCTAACTATGGCTACACCTTC.

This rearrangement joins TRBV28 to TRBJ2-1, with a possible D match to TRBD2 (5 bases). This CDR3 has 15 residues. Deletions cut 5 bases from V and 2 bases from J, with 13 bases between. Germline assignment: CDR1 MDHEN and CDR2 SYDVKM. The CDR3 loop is CASSLTQRAYNEQFF. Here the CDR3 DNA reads TGTGCCAGCAGTCTCACCCAGAGGGCCTACAATGAGCAGTTCTTC.

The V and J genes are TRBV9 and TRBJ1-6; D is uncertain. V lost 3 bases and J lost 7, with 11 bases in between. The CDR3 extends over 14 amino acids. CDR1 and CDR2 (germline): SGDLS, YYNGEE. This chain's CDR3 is CASSGAGRNSPLHF. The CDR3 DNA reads TGTGCCAGCAGCGGGGCCGGCCGCAATTCACCCCTCCACTTT.

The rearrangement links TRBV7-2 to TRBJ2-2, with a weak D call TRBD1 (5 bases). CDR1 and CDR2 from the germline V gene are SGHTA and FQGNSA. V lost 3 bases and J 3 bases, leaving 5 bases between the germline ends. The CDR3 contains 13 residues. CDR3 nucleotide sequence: TGTGCCAGCAGCTTCAGGGACACCGGGGAGCTGTTTTTT. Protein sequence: CASSFRDTGELFF.

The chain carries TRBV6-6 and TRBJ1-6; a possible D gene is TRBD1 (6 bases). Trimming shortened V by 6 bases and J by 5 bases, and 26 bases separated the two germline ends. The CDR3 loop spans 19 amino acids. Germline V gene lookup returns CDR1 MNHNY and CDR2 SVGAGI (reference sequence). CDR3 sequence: CASSYHDRRTTADNSPLHF. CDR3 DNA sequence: TGTGCCAGCAGCTACCATGACAGGCGGACCACCGCGGATAATTCACCCCTCCACTTT.